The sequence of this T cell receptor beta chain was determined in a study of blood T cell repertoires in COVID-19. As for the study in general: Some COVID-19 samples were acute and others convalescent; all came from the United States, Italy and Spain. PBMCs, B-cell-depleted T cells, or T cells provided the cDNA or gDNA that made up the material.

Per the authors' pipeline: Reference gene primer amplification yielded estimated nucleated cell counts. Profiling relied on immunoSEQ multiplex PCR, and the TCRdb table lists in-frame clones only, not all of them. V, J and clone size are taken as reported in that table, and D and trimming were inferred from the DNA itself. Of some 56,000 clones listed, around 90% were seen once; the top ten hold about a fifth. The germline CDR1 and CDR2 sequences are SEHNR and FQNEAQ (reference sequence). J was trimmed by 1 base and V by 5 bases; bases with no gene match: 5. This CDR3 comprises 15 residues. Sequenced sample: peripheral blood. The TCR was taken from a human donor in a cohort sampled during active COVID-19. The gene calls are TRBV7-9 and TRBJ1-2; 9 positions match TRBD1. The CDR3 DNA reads TGTGCCAGCAGCATAACAGGGGGCGGTAACTATGGCTACACCTTC. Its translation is CASSITGGGNYGYTF.